This T cell receptor beta chain was captured in a study of Graves' ophthalmopathy and Graves' hyperthyroidism (dated by TCRdb to the late 2010s). With regard to the full study: Peripheral blood was collected at initial diagnosis, before any treatment. In total, 135 blood samples were TCR-sequenced: 40 to 45 ophthalmopathy, about 75 hyperthyroidism and some 17 hyperthyroidism-to-ophthalmopathy patients. Once sampling was done, hyperthyroidism patients were given methimazole at a starting dose of 30 mg daily, while ophthalmopathy patients were given high-dose intravenous methylprednisolone. To explore V-J signatures that distinguish ophthalmopathy from hyperthyroidism, a discovery set of about 99 patients was enrolled, made up of 43 with ophthalmopathy and roughly 57 with stable hyperthyroidism. For independent validation, a separate cohort was made up of 18 hyperthyroidism patients plus 17 patients who later progressed from hyperthyroidism to ophthalmopathy. TCR beta repertoire signatures were used to distinguish Graves' ophthalmopathy from Graves' hyperthyroidism and to predict progression to ophthalmopathy. In roughly 6 hyperthyroidism patients, T-cell repertoires of thyroid tissue and blood were compared. Beyond this particular receptor, the publication reports: No statistical method was used to set the sample size in advance, and the investigators knew which group each participant was assigned to. In cross-validation, the 13-signature model distinguished ophthalmopathy from stable hyperthyroidism with approximately 88% sensitivity and around 81% specificity, and in the test set the corresponding values were roughly 80% and 76%. In validation, the model predicted ophthalmopathy progression with about 70% sensitivity and about 77% specificity; eleven to twelve predicted patients were CT-confirmed with GO in a median of around 6 months. Among expanded thyroid clonotypes with frequency above 0.001, most also showed up in blood, which suggests that blood repertoires may reflect the thyroid immune response.

TCR beta CDR3 regions were amplified from RNA transcripts for repertoire sequencing. The first round of RT-PCR was done with HTBI primers and the Qiagen OneStep RT-PCR kit, and was followed by a second round of multiplex PCR, then size selection and purification. Libraries were sequenced paired-end with 100 bp reads on an Illumina HiSeq2000. From the authors' description of their analysis: SOAPnuke was used to process the reads, removing any read that contained adapters or uncalled bases, had a mean Phred below 15, or lacked an exact match to the constant primer or identifier. COPE v1.2.5 was used to merge the high-quality paired reads. Each unique nucleotide sequence was defined as a clonotype, and clonotypes were aligned to IMGT TRB V, D and J references with MiTCR v1.1. The analysis was limited to V-J combinations with a frequency above 0.0001, which together covered more than 98% of repertoires. A TCR clonal expansion and chaos score per V-J combination was defined as the ratio of F50 clonal expansion to chaos observed in the TCRdist matrix. Features were reduced by Welch's t-statistics and random forest to over ten V-J combinations, which fed a naive Bayes classifier. The Morisita-Horn index was used to measure how similar the thyroid and blood repertoires were. TCRdb reanalyzed the raw reads on its own, using fastp at Q25 for trimming and MiXCR for clone calling, and kept in-frame beta chains. Each CDR3 protein appears once, grouped with its most common genes and DNA. Clone size and V and J calls follow TCRdb, not the original study. Here the sample has about 740,000 distinct CDR3 sequences; 40% occur a single time. The ten top clones hold approximately 43% of the sample.

The cysteine opens and the phenylalanine closes a CDR3 of 14 amino acids. Left in the record is the CDR3 DNA by itself, 42 bases read in frame from the first base. In the germline V gene, CDR1 corresponds to SGHVS and CDR2 to FNYEAQ. The V and J ends are trimmed by 3 bases and 6 bases, leaving 15 bases between them. This clonotype was found many times. Its cognate antigen has yet to be identified. Base qualities are not recorded, but no much larger clone differs from it by a single base. The ophthalmopathy patients had moderately to severely active disease, with a Clinical Activity Score of 3 or higher, a NOSPECS grade of 4 or higher, and a disease duration of less than 3 months. Patients with other autoimmune diseases, uncontrolled infections, pregnancy or lactation were excluded. Diagnosis was based on clinical symptoms, serum thyroxine, TRAb, thyroid ultrasound and orbital computed tomography. Ficoll-Paque density gradient centrifugation was used to isolate PBMCs from 9.5 to 10 ml of fresh peripheral blood. Total RNA was extracted with Trizol reagent and quality-checked on an Agilent 2100 Bioanalyzer.

The sample consisted of peripheral blood. Recombination linked TRBV7-6 to TRBJ2-7; the D gene is tentatively TRBD1 or TRBD2, each matching 5 bases. This clonotype was obtained from an adult man with Graves' ophthalmopathy. The CDR3 loop reads CASSFGTGPAEQYF. The nucleotide sequence reads as follows: TGTGCCAGCAGCTTCGGGACGGGCCCCGCCGAGCAGTACTTC.